The subject of this entry is one T cell receptor beta chain. This specimen comes from a study of blood T cell repertoires in COVID-19. Study at large: Collection of acute and convalescent COVID-19 samples took place in the United States, Italy and Spain. In each case, the material was cDNA or gDNA derived from T cells, B-cell-depleted T cells, or PBMCs.

The CDR3 loop spans 16 amino acids. Germline CDR1 MDHEN, CDR2 SYDVKM. The V gene end was trimmed by 5 bases and the J gene end by 0 bases; junction bases not matched to a gene: 9. Original analysis: Amplification with reference gene primers provided the estimates of nucleated cell counts. Here immunoSEQ multiplex PCR was the method, and the copy in TCRdb shows in-frame clones only, minus some. V and J calls and clone size are as listed in that table; D and trimming were resolved from the DNA. The sample shows 300,000 or so clones, around 86% of them seen only once. Input material: peripheral blood. The sequence derives from a woman aged 50 to 65 with acute or convalescent COVID-19. The chain combines TRBV28 with TRBJ1-1, with 7 bases lining up with TRBD1. For the CDR3, the DNA is TGTGCCAGCAGTGAATGGACGACAGGGATGAACACTGAAGCTTTCTTT. As protein: CASSEWTTGMNTEAFF. Combining the CDR3 with reference TRBV28 and TRBJ1-1 gives the whole variable domain DVKVTQSSRYLVKRTGEKVFLECVQDMDHENMFWYRQDPGLGLRLIYFSYDVKMKEKGDIPEGYSVSREKKERFSLILESASTNQTSMYLCASSEWTTGMNTEAFFGQGTRLTVV.